This T cell receptor beta chain was identified during a study of siplizumab effects on memory and regulatory T cells. The CDR3 loop spans 15 amino acids. Germline V CDR1 and CDR2: SGHTA, FQGNSA. Trimming pared 1 base from V and 8 bases from J, leaving 14 bases between. Method: immunoSEQ multiplex PCR; TCRdb's copy keeps in-frame clones and lacks some. The repertoire consists of approximately 110,000 clones, with about 91% occurring once and the leading ten covering 0.65% to 0.9%. The TCR was taken from a human donor in good health. The material sequenced was Tregs sorted from blood. The chain recombines TRBV7-2 with TRBJ1-4; D is undetermined. The CDR3 loop reads CASSLGWGAREKLFF. The DNA of the CDR3 is TGTGCCAGCAGCTTAGGTTGGGGTGCTAGGGAAAAACTGTTTTTT.